These 32 T cell receptor beta chains were all obtained from the same sample, sequenced in a study of T cells expressing NK-cell markers. Each CDR3 protein gets one entry in TCRdb, which reprocessed the 5' RACE reads and gives no DNA. The clone table shows some 460,000 distinct CDR3 sequences, with the ten largest holding approximately 1.4%. Sequenced: blood T cells: a sorted CD56 or NKG2C T cell subset, CD4+ or CD8+ T cells, or bulk PBMC T cells (not recorded which). All receptors derive from a woman aged 50 to 60 in good health.

The J gene is TRBJ2-1, the V gene TRBV5-1. Germline V gives CDR1 SGHRS, CDR2 YFSETQ. This CDR3 region has 14 residues. The CDR3: CASSLGGIYNEQFF. Full variable domain (rest looked up from reference TRBV5-1 and TRBJ2-1): KAGVTQTPRYLIKTRGQQVTLSCSPISGHRSVSWYQQTPGQGLQFLFEYFSETQRNKGNFPGRFSGRQFSNSRSEMNVSTLELGDSALYLCASSLGGIYNEQFFGPGTRLTVL.

The genes are TRBV29-1 and TRBJ1-4. This CDR3 spans 13 amino acids. Germline assignment: CDR1 SQVTM and CDR2 ANQGSEA. This CDR3 reads CSVVQAVDEKLFF.

The chain carries TRBV11-2 and TRBJ2-2; checking the TCRdb D call of TRBD1 is not possible without DNA. The length of the CDR3 is 13 residues. CDR1 and CDR2 from the germline V gene are SGHAT and FQNNGV. The CDR3 spells CAGNRVITGELFF.

The chain employs TRBV18 and TRBJ2-3; TCRdb proposes TRBD2, but this gene call is untestable without DNA. The CDR3 consists of 19 residues. The germline V gene encodes CDR1 KGHSH and CDR2 LQKENI. This CDR3 reads CASSPLRLAGGRGTDTQYF.

The genes are TRBV7-6 and TRBJ2-1; absent DNA, TCRdb's TRBD1 call cannot be checked. The CDR3 length is 15 residues. The germline gives CDR1 SGHVS, CDR2 FNYEAQ. This chain's CDR3 is CASSPGTPRTNEQFF.

V is TRBV7-8 and J is TRBJ1-2; TCRdb outputs TRBD1, but without DNA this stays unchecked. The CDR3 spans 14 residues. The germline V gene encodes CDR1 SGHVS and CDR2 FQNEAQ. The CDR3 protein is CASSTLDGRASYTF.

The chain joins TRBV9 to TRBJ2-2; checking the TCRdb D call of TRBD2 is not possible without DNA. Germline V gene lookup returns CDR1 SGDLS and CDR2 YYNGEE. The CDR3 covers 14 residues. CDR3: CASSVTSGTGELFF.

The chain joins TRBV4-1 to TRBJ2-2. The CDR3 consists of 15 residues. The germline CDR1 and CDR2 sequences are MGHRA and YSYEKL. CDR3 sequence reads: CASSPAGSTTGELFF.

The gene calls are TRBV12-3 or TRBV12-4 and TRBJ2-1; TCRdb lists TRBD2, though no DNA is available to test this call. This CDR3 spans 17 amino acids. This chain's CDR3 is CASSHGGRASITYEQFF.

This sequence joins TRBV5-1 and TRBJ1-6. Germline V gene sequence: CDR1 SGHRS, CDR2 YFSETQ. The CDR3 sequence is 12 residues long. The CDR3 reads CASSLDGSPLHF. Variable domain in full (rest from reference TRBV5-1 and TRBJ1-6): KAGVTQTPRYLIKTRGQQVTLSCSPISGHRSVSWYQQTPGQGLQFLFEYFSETQRNKGNFPGRFSGRQFSNSRSEMNVSTLELGDSALYLCASSLDGSPLHFGNGTRLTVT.

This sequence joins TRBV20-1 and TRBJ2-7; no DNA is available, so the TRBD1 call from TCRdb remains unchecked. Germline V lookup: CDR1 DFQATT, CDR2 SNEGSKA (reference sequence). There are 16 residues in the CDR3. This chain's CDR3 is CSARGGVGPSSYEQYF.

CDR3 sequence: CASSQPTAGLAGETQYF. The chain is built from TRBV3-1 and TRBJ2-5; lacking DNA, the TRBD2 call made by TCRdb goes unchecked. Germline V lookup: CDR1 LGHDT, CDR2 YNNKEL (reference sequence). The CDR3 totals 17 residues.

The chain links TRBV18 to TRBJ2-7; without DNA, the TCRdb call of TRBD2 cannot be checked. CDR3 length equals 15 residues. Looked up from germline, CDR1 is KGHSH and CDR2 is LQKENI. CDR3 region: CASSPLPSGSYEQYF.

The chain recombines TRBV10-1 with TRBJ2-1. Germline V gene lookup returns CDR1 WNHNN and CDR2 SYGVQD (reference sequence). The CDR3 has 15 residues. CDR3: CASSESLGPYNEQFF.

The chain joins TRBV5-1 to TRBJ2-1; TCRdb outputs TRBD2, but without DNA this stays unchecked. From germline, CDR1 is SGHRS and CDR2 YFSETQ. The CDR3 is 20 residues long. CDR3: CASSQRGLHKPQGSYNEQFF. Filled out from reference TRBV5-1 and TRBJ2-1, the complete variable domain reads KAGVTQTPRYLIKTRGQQVTLSCSPISGHRSVSWYQQTPGQGLQFLFEYFSETQRNKGNFPGRFSGRQFSNSRSEMNVSTLELGDSALYLCASSQRGLHKPQGSYNEQFFGPGTRLTVL.

The rearrangement links TRBV20-1 to TRBJ1-1; the TCRdb D gene call, TRBD1, has no DNA to confirm it. Germline assignment: CDR1 DFQATT and CDR2 SNEGSKA (reference sequence). The CDR3 runs to 13 residues. The CDR3 sequence: CSARGTWAAEAFF.

This chain uses TRBV27 with TRBJ2-2. The CDR3 loop spans 14 amino acids. The germline CDR1 and CDR2 sequences are MNHEY and SMNVEV (reference sequence). CDR3 region: CASSLSAATGELFF.

The chain is built from TRBV3-1 and TRBJ2-1. This CDR3 contains 15 residues. Germline V lookup: CDR1 LGHDT, CDR2 YNNKEL (reference sequence). The CDR3 spells CASSQGRRLQNEQFF.

The chain employs TRBV4-1 and TRBJ2-3; with no DNA, the TCRdb D assignment of TRBD2 cannot be verified. CDR3 length: 17 amino acids. The V gene's germline CDR1 is MGHRA and CDR2 YSYEKL. The chain's CDR3 is CASSQEVRLVGTDTQYF.

The chain carries TRBV20-1 and TRBJ2-3; the TCRdb D gene call, TRBD2, has no DNA to confirm it. The CDR3 loop spans 13 amino acids. Germline CDR1 DFQATT, CDR2 SNEGSKA (reference sequence). CDR3 loop: CSASGQSVDTQYF.

This chain joins TRBV5-1 and TRBJ2-3; the D call of TRBD1 rests on TCRdb alone, since no DNA is present to check it. Germline CDR1 and CDR2: SGHRS and YFSETQ. The CDR3 covers 15 residues. The CDR3 loop reads CASSSIQGTTDTQYF.

This chain links TRBV7-8 with TRBJ2-1; TCRdb calls TRBD2, which cannot be checked without DNA. Germline V gives CDR1 SGHVS, CDR2 FQNEAQ. CDR3 size: 16 residues. The CDR3 here is CASSPRLAVQGNEQFF.

The V call is TRBV29-1, the J call TRBJ2-5; no DNA is available, so the TRBD2 call from TCRdb remains unchecked. Per germline, CDR1 SQVTM and CDR2 ANQGSEA. CDR3 length: 13 residues. The CDR3 spells CSAAFRVGETQYF.

The V gene is TRBV11-2, the J gene TRBJ2-1; the TCRdb D gene call, TRBD2, has no DNA to confirm it. This CDR3 is built from 15 residues. Germline V gives CDR1 SGHAT, CDR2 FQNNGV. The CDR3 sequence is CASSSGTHSYNEQFF.

This chain joins TRBV4-1 and TRBJ2-4; checking the TCRdb D call of TRBD1 is not possible without DNA. From germline, CDR1 is MGHRA and CDR2 YSYEKL. This CDR3 has 16 residues. CDR3 sequence: CASSQETTGIVDIQYF.

The chain carries TRBV12-3 or TRBV12-4 and TRBJ1-5; TCRdb reports TRBD1, a call that lacks DNA to check it against. The CDR3 covers 13 residues. This chain's CDR3 is CASSSQEQDIWHF.

CDR3 region: CASSRGQGSTQYF. The chain couples TRBV12-3 or TRBV12-4 to TRBJ2-3; as DNA is missing, the TRBD1 call by TCRdb cannot be tested. The CDR3 has 13 residues.

This chain connects TRBV20-1 to TRBJ2-5; TCRdb proposes TRBD1, but this gene call is untestable without DNA. The CDR3 has 15 residues. Germline V gene data show CDR1 as DFQATT and CDR2 as SNEGSKA (reference sequence). Here the CDR3 reads CSARFLQGTQETQYF.

This chain joins TRBV27 and TRBJ2-5; TCRdb indicates TRBD2, and absent DNA this call remains unverified. The CDR3 is 16 amino acids. From germline, CDR1 is MNHEY and CDR2 SMNVEV (reference sequence). CDR3 region: CASSLSFLAGGETQYF.

The CDR3: CASSSHLGLGGVRQYF. This rearrangement joins TRBV12-3 or TRBV12-4 to TRBJ2-7; TCRdb's D gene call, TRBD2, goes unchecked for lack of DNA. The CDR3 has 16 amino acids.

The chain couples TRBV5-1 to TRBJ1-5; TCRdb indicates TRBD1, and absent DNA this call remains unverified. The CDR3 length is 15 residues. CDR1 and CDR2 from the germline V gene are SGHRS and YFSETQ. CDR3 sequence: CASSPGDRGNQPQHF.

V usage is TRBV5-1 and J usage is TRBJ2-2. The CDR3 is made up of 14 amino acids. Germline lookup yields CDR1 SGHRS and CDR2 YFSETQ. This CDR3 is CASTKTANTGELFF. The entire variable domain, with the rest obtained from reference TRBV5-1 and TRBJ2-2, is as follows: KAGVTQTPRYLIKTRGQQVTLSCSPISGHRSVSWYQQTPGQGLQFLFEYFSETQRNKGNFPGRFSGRQFSNSRSEMNVSTLELGDSALYLCASTKTANTGELFFGEGSRLTVL.